These 19 T cell receptor beta chains share one sample of origin, sequenced in a study of response to subunit inactivated influenza vaccine. In TCRdb, the RT-PCR reads were re-called with MiXCR into one record per CDR3 protein. The sample has 800,000 to 1,000,000 distinct CDR3 sequences, over 20% seen once. The source material was PBMCs from blood, sampled around 5 days after vaccination. These receptors came from a man aged 45-60 years who received an inactivated influenza vaccine.

This clonotype was seen a few times. This chain uses TRBV12-3 or TRBV12-4 with TRBJ2-1; 7 bases align to TRBD2. With V trimmed by 6 bases and J by 8 bases, 1 base remained unmatched. The CDR3 totals 11 residues. The DNA of the CDR3 is TGTGCCAGCAGACGGGAGGATGAGCAGTTCTTC. It is translated as CASRREDEQFF.

The chain is built from TRBV25-1 and TRBJ2-7, with D maybe TRBD1 (5 bases). The CDR3 extends over 11 amino acids. The V and J ends lost 1 base and 13 bases respectively, with 11 bases between them. Germline V lookup: CDR1 MGHDK, CDR2 SYGVNS. CDR3 sequence: CASSEWGVYYF. CDR3 DNA: TGTGCCAGCAGTGAATGGGGCGTTTACTACTTC.

The chain has TRBV11-2 and TRBJ2-3; 8 nucleotides match TRBD2. V was pared by 6 bases and J by 3 bases, with 8 bases of the junction left unmatched. This CDR3 spans 15 amino acids. The germline V gene has CDR1 SGHAT and CDR2 FQNNGV. This CDR3 is CASSRLRGATDTQYF. CDR3 DNA sequence: TGTGCCAGCAGTCGGCTGCGGGGGGCGACAGATACGCAGTATTTT.

The V gene is TRBV10-3, the J gene TRBJ2-2; no definite D call. With 4 bases removed from V and 6 bases from J, the gap between germline ends came to 9 bases. This CDR3 is built from 13 residues. The germline V gene encodes CDR1 ENHRY and CDR2 SYGVKD. CDR3 protein: CAISGGDSGELFF. The CDR3 region has the DNA TGTGCCATCAGTGGCGGCGACTCCGGGGAGCTGTTTTTT.

The chain joins TRBV28 to TRBJ2-7; maybe TRBD1 (7 bases). V shed 1 base and J shed 5 bases, with 12 bases lying between them. CDR1 and CDR2 (germline): MDHEN, SYDVKM. The CDR3 loop spans 14 amino acids. The CDR3 is CASSLSGGTHEQYF. The CDR3 nucleotides are TGTGCCAGCAGTTTATCAGGGGGGACCCACGAGCAGTACTTC.

The chain combines TRBV5-6 with TRBJ2-5; D gene unclear. V was pared by 0 bases and J by 7 bases, with 13 bases between. From germline, CDR1 is SGHDT and CDR2 YYEEEE. The CDR3 length is 14 residues. The CDR3 bases are TGTGCCAGCAGCTTGGTACGAGGCCTCGGGACCCAGTACTTC. Protein sequence: CASSLVRGLGTQYF.

This sequence joins TRBV20-1 and TRBJ2-1; either TRBD1 or TRBD2 may fit D (7 bases each). Germline loops: CDR1 DFQATT, CDR2 SNEGSKA (reference sequence). CDR3 length: 17 amino acids. Between the trimmed V and J ends, which lost 3 bases and 8 bases, there was a span of 26 bases. CDR3 region: CSARFVRGGAQRDEQFF. The CDR3 DNA reads TGCAGTGCTAGGTTCGTCAGGGGGGGGGCCCAACGCGATGAGCAGTTCTTC.

The genes are TRBV25-1 and TRBJ1-1; possibly TRBD1 for D (5 bases). The CDR3 spans 14 residues. V was cut by 7 bases and J by 1 base, with 13 bases left in between. Germline V gene sequence: CDR1 MGHDK, CDR2 SYGVNS. The CDR3 nucleotides read TGTGCCAGCATACCCACAGGAGCGAACACTGAAGCTTTCTTT. Translation gives CASIPTGANTEAFF. Filled out from reference TRBV25-1 and TRBJ1-1, the complete variable domain reads EADIYQTPRYLVIGTGKKITLECSQTMGHDKMYWYQQDPGMELHLIHYSYGVNSTEKGDLSSESTVSRIRTEHFPLTLESARPSHTSQYLCASIPTGANTEAFFGQGTRLTVV.

This clonotype has just a few counts. The chain links TRBV3-1 to TRBJ2-1; 8 bases match TRBD1. Per germline, CDR1 LGHDT and CDR2 YNNKEL (reference sequence). The J segment lost 16 bases and the V segment lost 1 base, leaving 9 bases of the junction unmatched. The CDR3 loop spans 13 amino acids. CDR3 coding DNA: TGTGCCAGCAGCCAAGTTCACCGGGACAGGACTTTCTTC. The encoded protein is CASSQVHRDRTFF.

This clonotype has only a few counts. CDR3 loop: CASTSFPRYNEQFF. The DNA of the CDR3 is TGTGCCAGCACCTCCTTCCCTAGGTACAATGAGCAGTTCTTC. This chain uses TRBV7-2 with TRBJ2-1; D ambiguous. From germline, CDR1 is SGHTA and CDR2 FQGNSA. This CDR3 spans 14 amino acids. Trimming shortened V by 7 bases and J by 4 bases, and 14 bases separated the two germline ends. The full variable domain, rest sourced from reference TRBV7-2 and TRBJ2-1, is GAGVSQSPSNKVTEKGKDVELRCDPISGHTALYWYRQSLGQGLEFLIYFQGNSAPDKSGLPSDRFSAERTGGSVSTLTIQRTQQEDSAVYLCASTSFPRYNEQFFGPGTRLTVL.

This clonotype has at least ten counts. The V gene is TRBV10-3, the J gene TRBJ2-1; 8 nucleotides agree with TRBD2. The V segment lost 4 bases and the J segment 5 bases; nucleotides outside the gene matches: 1. The CDR3 has 13 amino acids. CDR1 is ENHRY and CDR2 is SYGVKD in the germline V gene. The DNA of the CDR3 is TGTGCCATCAGTGTTAGCGGGGACAATGAGCAGTTCTTC. Amino acid sequence: CAISVSGDNEQFF.

The chain couples TRBV20-1 to TRBJ2-1, with D possibly being TRBD1 (6 bases). This CDR3 is 15 amino acids long. In germline, CDR1 is DFQATT, CDR2 SNEGSKA (reference sequence). Trimming pared 6 bases from V and 5 bases from J, leaving 20 bases between. DNA of the CDR3: TGCAGTGCCGCCGGGACAACTGGGTACCACAATGAGCAGTTCTTC. It encodes CSAAGTTGYHNEQFF.

This clonotype came up a few times. The chain is built from TRBV15 and TRBJ1-4, with D tentatively TRBD1 (5 bases). V was cut by 0 bases and J by 5 bases, with 22 bases left in between. The CDR3 runs 19 residues. CDR1 and CDR2 (germline): LNHNV, YYDKDF (reference sequence). As DNA, the CDR3 is TGTGCCACCAGCAGAGATGGCCTCCAGGGCATCTCAAACAATGAAAAACTGTTTTTT. It yields the protein CATSRDGLQGISNNEKLFF. The complete variable domain, with remaining parts taken from reference TRBV15 and TRBJ1-4, reads DAMVIQNPRYQVTQFGKPVTLSCSQTLNHNVMYWYQQKSSQAPKLLFHYYDKDFNNEADTPDNFQSRRPNTSFCFLDIRSPGLGDTAMYLCATSRDGLQGISNNEKLFFGSGTQLSVL.

This clonotype turned up a few times. This sequence joins TRBV12-3 or TRBV12-4 and TRBJ2-7, with D unresolved. Trimming cost V 3 bases and J 0 bases, with 6 bases left between them. The CDR3 has 13 residues. The DNA of the CDR3 is TGTGCCAGCAGTTTCGACGACTCCTACGAGCAGTACTTC. Its translation is CASSFDDSYEQYF.

The chain uses TRBV30 and TRBJ1-6; maybe TRBD1 (6 bases). Deletions cut 0 bases from V and 10 bases from J, with 10 bases between. Germline V lookup: CDR1 GTSNPN, CDR2 SVGIG (reference sequence). There are 13 residues in the CDR3. The CDR3 spells CAWSVQGRSPLHF. Here the CDR3 DNA reads TGTGCCTGGAGTGTACAGGGTCGATCACCCCTCCACTTT.

In its sample, this clonotype was seen a few times. V usage is TRBV20-1 and J usage is TRBJ2-5, with D possibly called TRBD1 or TRBD2 (5 bases each). The germline V gene encodes CDR1 DFQATT and CDR2 SNEGSKA (reference sequence). CDR3 size: 16 residues. V gave up 1 base and J gave up 4 bases, with 19 bases separating them. CDR3 protein: CSARVGGQPGLETQYF. CDR3 bases: TGCAGTGCTAGAGTTGGAGGACAACCCGGGCTAGAGACCCAGTACTTC.

Many counts were recorded for this clonotype. The rearrangement links TRBV5-1 to TRBJ2-7; TRBD1 matches at 10 bases. Germline values: CDR1 SGHRS, CDR2 YFSETQ. The CDR3 covers 14 residues. The ends lost 2 bases at V and 6 bases at J; junction bases unmatched: 5. Here the CDR3 DNA reads TGCGCCAGCAGCTTCTCCGGGACAGGGGTCGAGCAGTACTTC. It is translated as CASSFSGTGVEQYF.

This rearrangement joins TRBV5-1 to TRBJ2-7, with TRBD1 matching 8 bases. V lost 6 bases, J lost 2 bases, and 10 bases stayed unmatched. Per the germline V gene, CDR1 is SGHRS and CDR2 is YFSETQ. The CDR3 is made up of 15 amino acids. CDR3 loop: CASTPGGTGTYEQYF. Written as DNA, the CDR3 is TGCGCCAGCACCCCCGGTGGGACAGGCACCTACGAGCAGTACTTC.

The chain couples TRBV3-1 to TRBJ1-1; D is unresolved. From germline, CDR1 is LGHDT and CDR2 YNNKEL (reference sequence). The V end lost 3 bases, the J end lost 1 base, and 15 bases lay between the germline ends. The CDR3 sequence is 16 residues long. The CDR3 nucleotides read TGTGCCAGCAGCCACCTACTCATCAGCGGGAACACTGAAGCTTTCTTT. Translating gives CASSHLLISGNTEAFF.